This TCR beta chain is from a study of cytomegalovirus exposure and HLA in healthy donors. As for the study in general: Early release data held tens of millions of unique TCRs from HLA-typed donors. Overall study findings and caveats: In vitro testing confirmed a few CMV-associated chains as specific for CMV antigens. Association with HLA alleles at 0.05 false discovery rate was found for 16,951 TCR beta sequences in a later analysis. Earlier results showed most TCR beta V segments being productive about 90% or about 30% of the time.

Comment on this clone: Its antigen remains unknown.

Primers for the PCR totalled 60 Vbeta and 13 Jbeta. Method: immunoSEQ multiplex PCR; TCRdb's copy keeps in-frame clones and lacks some. The table lists some 85,000 clones, 76% of them singletons, with 1.3% to 1.5% in the top ten. The clonotype comes from a male donor in good health and CMV-seronegative. The sample was PBMCs.

Written as DNA, the CDR3 is TGTGCCAGCACCACCGGGACAGTTTGTTTCTTC. It is translated as CASTTGTVCFF. V is TRBV2 and J is TRBJ2-1, with 7 bases lining up with TRBD1. Per the germline V gene, CDR1 is SNHLY and CDR2 is FYNNEI. The CDR3 is 11 residues long. Unmatched junction bases numbered 10, after V lost 7 bases and J lost 16 bases.